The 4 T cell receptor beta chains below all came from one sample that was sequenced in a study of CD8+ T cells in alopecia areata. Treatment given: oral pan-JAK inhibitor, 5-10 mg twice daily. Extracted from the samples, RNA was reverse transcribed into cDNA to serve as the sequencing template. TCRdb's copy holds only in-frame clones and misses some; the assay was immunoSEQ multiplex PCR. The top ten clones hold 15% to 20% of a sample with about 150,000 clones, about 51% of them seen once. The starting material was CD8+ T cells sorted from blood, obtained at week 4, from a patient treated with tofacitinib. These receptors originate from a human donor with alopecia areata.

For the CDR3, the DNA is TGTGCCAGCAGCTATTCCTACGAGCAGTACTTC. Protein product: CASSYSYEQYF. The V gene is TRBV9, the J gene TRBJ2-7; D uncertain. Looked up from germline, CDR1 is SGDLS and CDR2 is YYNGEE. CDR3 length: 11 residues. Between the trimmed V and J ends, which lost 4 bases and 1 base, there was a span of 3 bases.

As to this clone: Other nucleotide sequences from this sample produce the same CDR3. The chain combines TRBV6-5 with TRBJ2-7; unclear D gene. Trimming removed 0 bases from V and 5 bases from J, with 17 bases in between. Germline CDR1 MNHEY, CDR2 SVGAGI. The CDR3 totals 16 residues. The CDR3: CASSYSVGSPTDEQYF. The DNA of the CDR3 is TGTGCCAGCAGTTACTCGGTGGGTAGCCCCACCGACGAGCAGTACTTC.

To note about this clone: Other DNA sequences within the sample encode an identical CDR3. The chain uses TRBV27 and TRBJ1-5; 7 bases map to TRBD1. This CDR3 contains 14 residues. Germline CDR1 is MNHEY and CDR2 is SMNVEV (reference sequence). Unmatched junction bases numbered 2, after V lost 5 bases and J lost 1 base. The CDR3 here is CASSDRDSNQPQHF. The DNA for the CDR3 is TGTGCCAGCAGTGACAGGGACAGCAATCAGCCCCAGCATTTT.

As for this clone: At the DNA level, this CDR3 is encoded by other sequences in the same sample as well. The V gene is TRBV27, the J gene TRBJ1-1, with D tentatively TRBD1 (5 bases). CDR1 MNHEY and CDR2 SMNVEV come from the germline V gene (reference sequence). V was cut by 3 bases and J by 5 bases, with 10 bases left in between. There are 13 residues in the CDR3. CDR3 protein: CASSFGTGTEAFF. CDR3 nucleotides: TGTGCCAGCAGTTTCGGGACCGGTACTGAAGCTTTCTTT.